The 10 T cell receptor beta chains below were found in one sample sequenced in a study of blood T cell repertoires in COVID-19. TCRdb keeps only in-frame clones here, not all; method: immunoSEQ multiplex PCR. The sample holds more than 85,000 clones, 80% to 90% seen once. The sample taken for sequencing was peripheral blood. The receptors here all came from a man aged 45-60 years with COVID-19, enrolled during active disease.

CDR3 amino acids: CSASQGVGTEAFF. The CDR3 DNA is TGCAGTGCTAGTCAGGGGGTTGGGACTGAAGCTTTCTTT. V usage is TRBV20-1 and J usage is TRBJ1-1, with 7 bases fitting TRBD1. V shed 3 bases, J shed 5 bases, and the junction held 6 bases outside the gene matches. Germline values: CDR1 DFQATT, CDR2 SNEGSKA (reference sequence). The CDR3 covers 13 residues.

This chain links TRBV6-5 with TRBJ1-1, with D uncertain. The germline V and J ends were trimmed by 8 bases and 1 base, with 11 bases remaining between them. This CDR3 is 13 amino acids long. The germline gives CDR1 MNHEY, CDR2 SVGAGI. The chain's CDR3 is CASGLQQNTEAFF. The DNA of the CDR3 is TGTGCCAGCGGGTTACAGCAGAACACTGAAGCTTTCTTT.

Concerning this clone itself: Its ends do not fully match the called genes, so a read error is possible. The chain links TRBV7-7 to TRBJ2-2, with 7 bases that match TRBD2. Germline-derived CDR1 and CDR2 are SSHAT and FNYEAQ (reference sequence). The CDR3 has 14 residues. CDR3 loop: CASSPSSGTGELFF. CDR3 nucleotides: TGTGCTAGCAGCCCTTCTAGCGGCACCGGGGAGCTGTTTTTT.

The chain links TRBV6-5 to TRBJ1-1; D may be TRBD1 (6 bases). The CDR3 runs 14 residues. Looked up from germline, CDR1 is MNHEY and CDR2 is SVGAGI. The ends were cut back, 6 bases at V and 2 bases at J, with 13 bases in the middle. The chain's CDR3 is CASSIGQTNTEAFF. For the CDR3, the DNA is TGTGCCAGCAGCATAGGACAGACCAACACTGAAGCTTTCTTT.

This chain uses TRBV6-5 with TRBJ1-1; a possible D gene is TRBD1 (6 bases). The ends were cut back, 5 bases at V and 5 bases at J, with 12 bases in the middle. The CDR3 totals 13 residues. Germline V gene lookup returns CDR1 MNHEY and CDR2 SVGAGI. CDR3 sequence: CASSIDRRTEAFF. For the CDR3, the DNA is TGTGCCAGCAGTATTGACAGGAGGACTGAAGCTTTCTTT.

The J gene is TRBJ2-5, the V gene TRBV9; 8 bases are shared with TRBD1. CDR1 and CDR2 (germline): SGDLS, YYNGEE. With V trimmed by 3 bases and J by 4 bases, 5 bases remained unmatched. This CDR3 region has 14 residues. The CDR3 loop is CASSAGTGGETQYF. CDR3 DNA sequence: TGTGCCAGCAGCGCGGGGACAGGTGGAGAGACCCAGTACTTC.

CDR3 loop: CASSFSTSEQYF. The CDR3, as DNA: TGTGCCAGCAGTTTTTCCACCAGCGAGCAGTACTTC. The chain carries TRBV28 and TRBJ2-7; D gene ambiguous. Germline V gene lookup returns CDR1 MDHEN and CDR2 SYDVKM. The CDR3 runs to 12 residues. V was cut by 3 bases and J by 6 bases, with 9 bases left in between.

This clone was picked up a small number of times. The chain has TRBV12-3 or TRBV12-4 and TRBJ1-2; tentatively, D is TRBD1 (6 bases). V was pared by 5 bases and J by 6 bases, with 13 bases between. CDR3 length equals 13 residues. In nucleotides, the CDR3 is TGTGCCAGCAGTGAAGGGGGTTCGAATGGCTACACCTTC. Its protein is CASSEGGSNGYTF.

V gene TRBV2 combines with J gene TRBJ1-1; D ambiguous. CDR1 is SNHLY, CDR2 FYNNEI, per germline. There are 14 residues in the CDR3. Trimming pared 4 bases from V and 4 bases from J, leaving 13 bases between. CDR3 in amino acids: CASSGLRMSTEAFF. Written as DNA, the CDR3 is TGTGCCAGCAGTGGCCTGCGGATGAGCACTGAAGCTTTCTTT.

V and J are TRBV27 and TRBJ2-2; a weak D match, TRBD1 (5 bases). Trimming removed 3 bases at V and 6 bases at J, with 17 bases between. The CDR3 spans 16 residues. CDR1 and CDR2 from the germline V gene are MNHEY and SMNVEV (reference sequence). The CDR3 bases are TGTGCCAGCAGTTTTTTGAGGCAGGGTGGGTCCGGGGAGCTGTTTTTT. Translating it yields CASSFLRQGGSGELFF.